This T cell receptor beta chain comes out of a study of T cell responses to AZD1222 COVID-19 vaccine. Study-wide points: Donors were largely white British and mainly female; clonal diversity was possibly underestimated.

Repertoires were generated with immunoSEQ multiplex PCR, while TCRdb's copy carries only in-frame clones and drops some. The data show roughly 100,000 clones, around nine tenths seen once. On this clone itself: Antigen specificity is unknown.

The V gene lost 7 bases and the J gene lost 7 bases, with 14 bases spanning the gap. CDR1 and CDR2 from the germline V gene are MDHEN and SYDVKM. This CDR3 spans 13 amino acids. The receptor comes from an adult who received the AZD1222 COVID-19 vaccine. Sequencing used peripheral blood, obtained 28 days after the second AZD1222 dose. The chain uses TRBV28 and TRBJ1-5; D is undetermined. As DNA, the CDR3 is TGTGCCAGCATCGGAGGAGGGAACCAGCCCCAGCATTTT. Its translation is CASIGGGNQPQHF.